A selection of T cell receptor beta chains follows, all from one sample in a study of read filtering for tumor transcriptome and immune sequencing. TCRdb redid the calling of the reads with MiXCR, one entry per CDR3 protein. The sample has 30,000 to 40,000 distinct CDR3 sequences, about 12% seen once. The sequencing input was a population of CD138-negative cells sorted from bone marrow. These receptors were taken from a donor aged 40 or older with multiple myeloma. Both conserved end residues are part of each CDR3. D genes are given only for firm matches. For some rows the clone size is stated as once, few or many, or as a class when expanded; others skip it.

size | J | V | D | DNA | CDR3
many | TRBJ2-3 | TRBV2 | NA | TGTGCCATAACGGGGCTCCAGGCAGATACGCAGTATTTT | CAITGLQADTQYF
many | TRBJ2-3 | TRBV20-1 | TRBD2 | TGCAGTGCCGTCCTAGCGGGGGGGGGGAATACGCAGTATTTT | CSAVLAGGGNTQYF
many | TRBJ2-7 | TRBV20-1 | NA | TGCAGTGCTAGAGATTATGAGGACAGCACCTACGAGCAGTACTTC | CSARDYEDSTYEQYF
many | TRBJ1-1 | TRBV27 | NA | TGTGCCAGCAGTTTAAAGGGTGACACTGAAGCTTTCTTT | CASSLKGDTEAFF
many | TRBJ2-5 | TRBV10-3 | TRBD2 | TGTGCCATCAGTGAACGTTCCGGGACTAGCGGAGAGACCCAGTACTTC | CAISERSGTSGETQYF
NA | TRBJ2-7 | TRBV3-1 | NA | TGTGCCAGCAGCCAAGGGGGCGGGACAGCCTACGAGCAGTACTTC | CASSQGGGTAYEQYF
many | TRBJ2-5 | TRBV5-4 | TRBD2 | TGTGCCAGCAGCACGCCGGCCGGGGGGGCAATGAAGACCCAGTACTTC | CASSTPAGGAMKTQYF
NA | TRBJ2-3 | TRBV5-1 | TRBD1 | TGCGCCAGCAGCGAGGGGACAGGGCGCAATACGCAGTATTTT | CASSEGTGRNTQYF
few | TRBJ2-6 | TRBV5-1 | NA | TGCGCCAGCAGCTTTATAGGGGAAACTGGGGCCAACGTCCTGACTTTC | CASSFIGETGANVLTF
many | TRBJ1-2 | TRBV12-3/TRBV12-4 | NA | TGTGCCAGCAGCCACCGCGGCAGCCAAAACTATGGCTACACCTTC | CASSHRGSQNYGYTF
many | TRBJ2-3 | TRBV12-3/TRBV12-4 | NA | TGTGCCAGCAAAAACCATGGCACAGATACGCAGTATTTT | CASKNHGTDTQYF
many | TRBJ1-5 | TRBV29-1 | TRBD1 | TGCAGCGTTAAAACAGGGGATCAGCCCCAGCATTTT | CSVKTGDQPQHF
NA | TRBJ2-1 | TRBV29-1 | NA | TGCAGCGTTGAAACAGGAAAGGGCAATGAGCAGTTCTTC | CSVETGKGNEQFF
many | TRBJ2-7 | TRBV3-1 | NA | TGTGCCAGCAGCCCTGGGACACTCCGCGAGCAGTACTTC | CASSPGTLREQYF
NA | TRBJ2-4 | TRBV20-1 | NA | TGCAGTGCCCCCGTTGGGCCAACGGGGGGCTTTGTGAACATTCAGTACTTC | CSAPVGPTGGFVNIQYF
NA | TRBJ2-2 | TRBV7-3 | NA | TGTGCCAGCAGCTTATTGGGGAACACCGGGGAGCTGTTTTTT | CASSLLGNTGELFF
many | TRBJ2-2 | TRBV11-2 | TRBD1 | TGTGCCAGCACCCGAACAGGGGCCACAACAACCGGGGAGCTGTTTTTT | CASTRTGATTTGELFF
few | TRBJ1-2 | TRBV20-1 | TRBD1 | TGCAGTGCTGGGGCGACAGGGGGCGGTTCGAATATATATGGCTACACCTTC | CSAGATGGGSNIYGYTF
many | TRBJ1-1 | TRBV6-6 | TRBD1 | TGTGCCAGCAGTTACGTTTTAGGACAGGGGGCCGCTGAAGCTTTCTTT | CASSYVLGQGAAEAFF
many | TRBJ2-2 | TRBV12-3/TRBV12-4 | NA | TGTGCCAGCAAGGGAGGACAGAACACCGGGGAGCTGTTTTTT | CASKGGQNTGELFF
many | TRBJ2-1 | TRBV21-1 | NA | TGTGCCAGCGGGGGCGGAGCCTACAATGAGCAGTTCTTC | CASGGGAYNEQFF
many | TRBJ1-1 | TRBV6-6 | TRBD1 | TGTGCCAGCATTCGAACAGGGGAAAGCACTGAAGCTTTCTTT | CASIRTGESTEAFF
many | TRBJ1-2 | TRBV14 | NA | TGTGCCAGCAGCCTCTCAGGGACTAACTATGGCTACACCTTC | CASSLSGTNYGYTF
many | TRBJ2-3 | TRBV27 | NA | TGTGCCACCCTCCAGGAGGGGGCAGATACGCAGTATTTT | CATLQEGADTQYF
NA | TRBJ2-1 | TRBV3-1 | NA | TGTGCCAGCAGCCGCGCCCCTCAGAGCTCCTACAATGAGCAGTTCTTC | CASSRAPQSSYNEQFF
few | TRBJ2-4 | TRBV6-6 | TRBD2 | TGTGCCAGCAGTTCCGGGACTAGCGGGGGGGCGAACATTCAGTACTTC | CASSSGTSGGANIQYF
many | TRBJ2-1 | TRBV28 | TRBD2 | TGTGCCAGCAGTTTCCCAAGCGGGGGGGACTACAATGAGCAGTTCTTC | CASSFPSGGDYNEQFF
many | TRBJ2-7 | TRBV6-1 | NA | TGTGCCAGCAGAGGCCTCCAGGGGGGGCGGACCTACGAGCAGTACTTC | CASRGLQGGRTYEQYF
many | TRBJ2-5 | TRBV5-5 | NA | TGTGCCAGCAGCTTGGGTGGGGTGGGAGAGACCCAGTACTTC | CASSLGGVGETQYF
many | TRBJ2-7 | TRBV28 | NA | TGTGCCAGCAGTCGCTACGGGCAGGCCCCCTACGAGCAGTACTTC | CASSRYGQAPYEQYF
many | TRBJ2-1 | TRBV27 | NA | TGTGCCAGCAGTTGTGAGCAGTTCTTC | CASSCEQFF
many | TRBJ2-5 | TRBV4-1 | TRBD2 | TGCGCCAGCAGCCCTCGGGCCCCCGGGACTAGCTGGGGCCAAGAGACCCAGTACTTC | CASSPRAPGTSWGQETQYF
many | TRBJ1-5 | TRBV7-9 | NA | TGTGCCAGCAACCGGGGGGGTGATCAGCCCCAGCATTTT | CASNRGGDQPQHF
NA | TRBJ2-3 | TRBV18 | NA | TGTGCCGGCCCCGACCACGCCTTACAAGATACGCAGTATTTT | CAGPDHALQDTQYF
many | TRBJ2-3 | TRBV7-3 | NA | TGTGCCAGCAGCCTGGTCGGGCAGGGGTTAGGAACGCAGTATTTT | CASSLVGQGLGTQYF
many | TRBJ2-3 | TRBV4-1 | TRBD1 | TGCGCCAGCAGCCTTAGGACAGGGGTTTGGACAGATACGCAGTATTTT | CASSLRTGVWTDTQYF
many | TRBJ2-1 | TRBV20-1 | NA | TGCAGTGCTAGACAGGCCCTGGTCAATGAGCAGTTCTTC | CSARQALVNEQFF
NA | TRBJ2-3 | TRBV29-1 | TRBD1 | TGCAGCATCGCCGGGACAGGAGGGGCAGATACGCAGTATTTT | CSIAGTGGADTQYF
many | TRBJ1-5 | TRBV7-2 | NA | TGTGCCAGCAGCTTACGGGGTAATCAGCCCCAGCATTTT | CASSLRGNQPQHF
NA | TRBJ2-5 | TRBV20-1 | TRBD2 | TGCAGTGCTCCAATGAGGACTAGCGGGAAAGGGACCCAGTACTTC | CSAPMRTSGKGTQYF
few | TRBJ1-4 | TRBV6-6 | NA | TGTGCCGGCAGAGGACTTTACGAAAAACTGTTTTTT | CAGRGLYEKLFF
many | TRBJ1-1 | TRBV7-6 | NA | TGTGCCAGCAGCTTACGGCCACTGGCACCGGAGGGCAACACTGAAGCTTTCTTT | CASSLRPLAPEGNTEAFF